This passage covers 29 T cell receptor beta chains from one sample sequenced in a study of T cells in Graves' hyperthyroidism and ophthalmopathy. Amplified regions were TCR beta CDR3 sequences from RNA transcripts. The HTBI set primed first-round TCR CDR3 RT-PCR. One entry per CDR3 protein, called by TCRdb with MiXCR from the multiplex PCR reads. Here the sample spans some 440,000 distinct CDR3 sequences, about a sixth being singletons. The sample consisted of blood. These receptors all stem from a woman between 18 and 29 years old with Graves' hyperthyroidism.

Ten or more counts support this clonotype. V usage is TRBV12-3 or TRBV12-4 and J usage is TRBJ1-6, with D uncertain. The ends were cut back, 6 bases at V and 6 bases at J, with 9 bases in the middle. This CDR3 has 13 residues. The CDR3 spells CASREGGNSPLHF. The CDR3 DNA is TGTGCCAGCAGGGAAGGCGGTAATTCACCCCTCCACTTT.

This clonotype came up a few times. The chain joins TRBV6-2 or TRBV6-3 to TRBJ2-5, with D perhaps matching TRBD1 (6 bases). The germline V and J ends were trimmed by 0 bases and 1 base, with 21 bases remaining between them. The germline V gene has CDR1 MNHEY and CDR2 SVGEGT. The CDR3 totals 19 residues. The CDR3 loop is CASSYSPGAGSWIQETQYF. CDR3 in DNA: TGTGCCAGCAGTTACTCGCCAGGGGCAGGGTCGTGGATCCAAGAGACCCAGTACTTC.

The chain recombines TRBV12-5 with TRBJ2-2, with TRBD1 matching 7 bases. The ends lost 3 bases at V and 0 bases at J; junction bases unmatched: 7. This CDR3 is built from 17 residues. The V gene's germline CDR1 is LGHNT and CDR2 FRNRAP. The CDR3 sequence is CASGFHKTGTNTGELFF. The CDR3 DNA is TGTGCTAGTGGTTTCCATAAGACAGGGACGAACACCGGGGAGCTGTTTTTT. The variable domain in full, with the rest retrieved from reference TRBV12-5 and TRBJ2-2, is DARVTQTPRHKVTEMGQEVTMRCQPILGHNTVFWYRQTMMQGLELLAYFRNRAPLDDSGMPKDRFSAEMPDATLATLKIQPSEPRDSAVYFCASGFHKTGTNTGELFFGEGSRLTVL.

The V gene is TRBV5-6, the J gene TRBJ1-1, with 8 bases fitting TRBD1. Germline lookup yields CDR1 SGHDT and CDR2 YYEEEE. The CDR3 loop spans 15 amino acids. V trimming: 1 base; J trimming: 1 base; junction bases outside the gene matches: 3. CDR3: CASSLIDRGNTEAFF. CDR3 in DNA: TGTGCCAGCAGCTTGATTGACAGGGGGAACACTGAAGCTTTCTTT.

In its sample, this clonotype was seen a few times. The chain uses TRBV28 and TRBJ2-1; 8 nucleotides align to TRBD2. The V and J ends lost 7 bases and 9 bases, in that order; junction bases with no gene match: 14. This CDR3 has 15 amino acids. The germline V gene encodes CDR1 MDHEN and CDR2 SYDVKM. CDR3 sequence: CASTGGAGLGGEQFF. For the CDR3, the DNA is TGTGCCAGCACCGGGGGGGCAGGGCTTGGGGGTGAGCAGTTCTTC.

This clonotype was counted at least ten times. The chain joins TRBV4-1 to TRBJ2-3, with D tentatively TRBD2 (6 bases). CDR1 and CDR2 from the germline V gene are MGHRA and YSYEKL. V was pared by 6 bases and J by 2 bases, with 12 bases between. CDR3 length equals 14 residues. The CDR3 loop reads CASSLRDFTDTQYF. The CDR3 DNA reads TGCGCCAGCAGTCTCAGGGACTTCACAGATACGCAGTATTTT.

In its sample, this clonotype was seen a few times. This chain connects TRBV6-1 to TRBJ2-7; perhaps TRBD1 as D (5 bases). From germline, CDR1 is MNHNS and CDR2 SASEGT. Between the trimmed V and J ends, which lost 4 bases and 0 bases, there was a span of 10 bases. The CDR3 is 14 residues long. The CDR3 reads CASSADSTSYEQYF. In DNA form, the CDR3 reads TGTGCCAGCAGTGCCGACAGCACCTCCTACGAGCAGTACTTC.

This clonotype was found many times. The genes are TRBV27 and TRBJ2-2; TRBD2 matches at 10 bases. This CDR3 has 17 amino acids. V was clipped by 4 bases and J by 4 bases; unmatched bases: 9. The germline gives CDR1 MNHEY, CDR2 SMNVEV (reference sequence). The CDR3 DNA reads as TGTGCCAGCAGTTCCGCGGGAGCGGGAGGGCCCACCGGGGAGCTGTTTTTT. Translating gives CASSSAGAGGPTGELFF.

This clonotype was recorded at least ten times. The rearrangement joins TRBV29-1 to TRBJ2-5; possibly TRBD2 for D (6 bases). The germline gives CDR1 SQVTM, CDR2 ANQGSEA. Trimming took 3 bases from V and 6 from J, leaving 26 bases between them. This CDR3 is built from 17 residues. The CDR3 DNA sequence: TGCAGCGTTGAGGGCAGGGTGTCCGCGGGAATCTCTCAGACCCAGTACTTC. Protein product: CSVEGRVSAGISQTQYF.

This clonotype was counted ten times or more. The V and J genes are TRBV3-1 and TRBJ2-5; TRBD2 might be the D (6 bases). V lost 1 base to trimming and J lost 2 bases, with 11 bases between them. Per the germline V gene, CDR1 is LGHDT and CDR2 is YNNKEL (reference sequence). The CDR3 extends over 15 amino acids. CDR3 DNA sequence: TGTGCCAGCAGCCAAGCTGGGGGGACTCAAGAGACCCAGTACTTC. This gives the protein CASSQAGGTQETQYF.

In this sample, this clonotype turned up many times. The genes are TRBV10-3 and TRBJ1-2, with D possibly matching TRBD1 (5 bases). Trimming took off 5 bases at V and 5 bases at J, with 18 bases between the two ends. The germline V gene encodes CDR1 ENHRY and CDR2 SYGVKD. The CDR3 has 15 residues. Written as DNA, the CDR3 is TGTGCCATCAGTCCGGGGGTCAGGGTCGTGTATGGCTACACCTTC. Translating it yields CAISPGVRVVYGYTF.

This clonotype was counted many times. The chain has TRBV11-2 and TRBJ1-5, with 7 nucleotides matching TRBD1. V lost 5 bases to trimming and J lost 4 bases; unmatched junction nucleotides: 8. Germline V gives CDR1 SGHAT, CDR2 FQNNGV. CDR3 size: 15 residues. CDR3 amino acids: CASSPGTVPNQPQHF. The CDR3, as DNA: TGTGCCAGCAGCCCAGGGACAGTACCGAATCAGCCCCAGCATTTT.

This clonotype was detected many times. The J gene is TRBJ1-1, the V gene TRBV7-8, with TRBD1 as a possible D gene (6 bases). Germline-derived CDR1 and CDR2 are SGHVS and FQNEAQ. The V end was cut by 2 bases, the J end by 5 bases, with 21 bases between. This CDR3 is built from 17 residues. CDR3 protein: CASSLRAGAGTRTEAFF. CDR3 nucleotide sequence: TGTGCCAGCAGCTTAAGGGCAGGGGCCGGAACAAGAACTGAAGCTTTCTTT.

This clonotype appeared a few times. The chain joins TRBV6-1 to TRBJ2-1; D is possibly TRBD2 (6 bases). Trimming removed 10 bases at V and 8 bases at J, with 24 bases between. Germline loops: CDR1 MNHNS, CDR2 SASEGT. The CDR3 loop spans 15 amino acids. CDR3 sequence (DNA): TGTGCCAACAGCCCTCGGTTGGCGGGGCACCATGAGCAGTTCTTC. This gives the protein CANSPRLAGHHEQFF.

This clonotype was seen at least ten times. The rearrangement joins TRBV28 to TRBJ1-5, with D unclear. The V end was cut by 10 bases, the J end by 6 bases, with 13 bases between. Germline loops: CDR1 MDHEN, CDR2 SYDVKM. CDR3 length: 12 residues. CDR3 in amino acids: CATKAGSQPQHF. CDR3 nucleotides: TGTGCCACCAAGGCAGGTAGTCAGCCCCAGCATTTT.

This clonotype was counted many times. The rearrangement joins TRBV28 to TRBJ2-7, with TRBD2 matching 9 bases. The germline V gene has CDR1 MDHEN and CDR2 SYDVKM. V lost 7 bases, J lost 0 bases, and 4 bases stayed unmatched. The CDR3 has 14 amino acids. The CDR3 bases are TGTGCCAGCACCCCTAGCGGGATCTCCTACGAGCAGTACTTC. Protein: CASTPSGISYEQYF.

A few counts support this clonotype. The chain uses TRBV5-8 and TRBJ1-5; TRBD1 is a possible D gene (5 bases). Germline V gene data show CDR1 as SGHTS and CDR2 as YDEGEE. V was cut by 2 bases and J by 5 bases, with 14 bases left in between. The CDR3 consists of 15 residues. CDR3 nucleotide sequence: TGTGCCAGCAGCTTCGACAGACTAGGCGATCAGCCCCAGCATTTT. Translating gives CASSFDRLGDQPQHF.

The chain couples TRBV12-3 or TRBV12-4 to TRBJ2-1; 11 nucleotides agree with TRBD2. J gave up 6 bases and V 5 bases, and 6 bases lay outside the gene matches. This CDR3 is 15 amino acids long. The CDR3 loop is CASSRRLAGSNEQFF. CDR3 DNA sequence: TGTGCCAGCAGTCGAAGACTAGCGGGGTCCAATGAGCAGTTCTTC.

This clonotype was counted at least ten times. V and J are TRBV6-1 and TRBJ2-1; D might be TRBD1 (6 bases). V dropped 5 bases and J dropped 8 bases, with 25 bases sitting between them. CDR1 and CDR2 from the germline V gene are MNHNS and SASEGT. This CDR3 region has 17 residues. The CDR3 region is CASSLIPGTSFWDEQFF. In DNA form, the CDR3 reads TGTGCCAGCAGTTTGATCCCCGGGACAAGCTTCTGGGATGAGCAGTTCTTC.

This clonotype was counted at least ten times. This rearrangement joins TRBV12-3 or TRBV12-4 to TRBJ1-1; weak D call: TRBD1 (5 bases). V was cut by 8 bases and J by 2 bases, with 15 bases left in between. The CDR3 runs 14 residues. The CDR3: CASGHRRFNTEAFF. The CDR3, as DNA: TGTGCCAGCGGACACCGACGATTCAACACTGAAGCTTTCTTT.

Many counts were recorded for this clonotype. This chain joins TRBV20-1 and TRBJ2-7; D perhaps matches TRBD2 (5 bases). The length of the CDR3 is 14 residues. Trimming cost V 4 bases and J 0 bases, with 13 bases left between them. Germline V gene sequence: CDR1 DFQATT, CDR2 SNEGSKA (reference sequence). CDR3 sequence: CSAILRGSSYEQYF. The CDR3 nucleotides are TGCAGTGCTATTCTACGGGGATCCTCCTACGAGCAGTACTTC.

This clonotype was detected many times. V is TRBV2 and J is TRBJ2-3, with D hard to call. Deletions cut 3 bases from V and 6 bases from J, with 22 bases between. Germline assignment: CDR1 SNHLY and CDR2 FYNNEI. The CDR3 has 17 residues. The CDR3 DNA reads as TGTGCCAGCAGTGACTGGCCTTCGGAGTCTGTGGGCGATACGCAGTATTTT. Encoded protein: CASSDWPSESVGDTQYF.

In its sample, this clonotype was seen many times. The chain has TRBV28 and TRBJ2-7, with unresolved D. The CDR3 consists of 14 residues. The V end was cut by 1 base, the J end by 0 bases, with 7 bases between. Germline CDR1 is MDHEN and CDR2 is SYDVKM. CDR3 sequence: CASSLSRSSYEQYF. The CDR3 bases are TGTGCCAGCAGTTTATCTCGGAGCTCCTACGAGCAGTACTTC.

J is TRBJ2-3 and V is TRBV7-2; TRBD1 aligns across 7 bases. V was clipped by 5 bases and J by 4 bases; unmatched bases: 9. Per the germline V gene, CDR1 is SGHTA and CDR2 is FQGNSA. The CDR3 sequence is 15 residues long. CDR3 bases: TGTGCCAGCAGCACAGGGGTTTACAGTTCAGATACGCAGTATTTT. Translating it yields CASSTGVYSSDTQYF.

This clonotype was picked up many times. The chain has TRBV28 and TRBJ2-7; 7 positions agree with TRBD2. Germline assignment: CDR1 MDHEN and CDR2 SYDVKM. CDR3 size: 16 residues. Unmatched junction bases numbered 15, after V lost 5 bases and J lost 5 bases. CDR3 coding DNA: TGTGCCAGCAGTACCCCGCCAGGACTAGGGATCAACGAGCAGTACTTC. Translation: CASSTPPGLGINEQYF.

The chain uses TRBV12-5 and TRBJ1-5; tentative D call: TRBD1 (6 bases). Deletions cut 1 base from V and 4 bases from J, with 17 bases between. Germline CDR1 is LGHNT and CDR2 is FRNRAP. CDR3 size: 17 residues. The CDR3 DNA sequence: TGTGCTAGTGGTTTGGCTTCCTACGACAGGCCTAATCAGCCCCAGCATTTT. Translation: CASGLASYDRPNQPQHF.

This clonotype was observed a few times. Its ends do not fully match the called genes, so a read error is possible. The V gene is TRBV20-1, the J gene TRBJ2-1, with D possibly being TRBD1 or TRBD2 (5 bases each). The CDR3 runs to 12 residues. In germline, CDR1 is DFQATT, CDR2 SNEGSKA (reference sequence). CDR3 DNA: TGCAGTGCGGGGGAATCCTCCAATGAGCAGTTCTTC. It translates to CSAGESSNEQFF.

There are a few counts of this clonotype. V and J are TRBV6-5 and TRBJ2-7; 11 nucleotides line up with TRBD1. V dropped 2 bases and J dropped 5; count of bases not matched to a gene: 11. The germline V gene has CDR1 MNHEY and CDR2 SVGAGI. The CDR3 is 17 amino acids. In nucleotides, the CDR3 is TGTGCCAGCAGTTACACCCCTCCGGGACAGGGGGTCCACGAGCAGTACTTC. Its translation is CASSYTPPGQGVHEQYF.

With regard to this clonotype: Just one base apart from a much larger clone, this may be a read error. This sequence joins TRBV7-2 and TRBJ1-1; no clear D gene. Germline CDR1 and CDR2: SGHTA and FQGNSA. With 6 bases removed from V and 2 bases from J, the gap between germline ends came to 13 bases. The CDR3 loop spans 14 amino acids. CDR3 bases: TGTGCCAGCAGATTCTGGGGAAGAAACACTGAAGCTTTCTTT. This gives the protein CASRFWGRNTEAFF.